These T cell receptor beta chains were read from a single sample in a study of blood T cell repertoires in COVID-19. Profiling relied on immunoSEQ multiplex PCR, and the TCRdb table lists in-frame clones only, not all of them. The sample holds 350,000 to 450,000 clones, 70% to 90% seen once. What was sequenced was peripheral blood. All receptors derive from a woman between 40 and 50 years old with COVID-19, enrolled during active disease. Both conserved end residues are part of each CDR3. Fields, in order: V gene, D gene, J gene, clone size, CDR3 DNA, CDR3 protein. A D gene is named only where the DNA matches it firmly. Size values are once, few and many counts, or a class for expanded clones, and some rows have none.

V: TRBV14; D: NA; J: TRBJ2-1; size: NA; DNA: TGTGCCAGCAGCCAAGATCCCCTTAATGAGCAGTTCTTC; CDR3: CASSQDPLNEQFF
V: TRBV5-1; D: TRBD1; J: TRBJ1-4; size: NA; DNA: TGCGCCAGCAGCTCGAACGGACAGGGGGGTGAAAAACTGTTTTTT; CDR3: CASSSNGQGGEKLFF
V: TRBV9; D: NA; J: TRBJ1-1; size: once; DNA: TGTGCCAGCAGCGTAGCCCAAGGAACTGGGTCGGGGGTCACTGAAGCTTTCTTT; CDR3: CASSVAQGTGSGVTEAFF
V: TRBV10-3; D: TRBD1; J: TRBJ2-7; size: NA; DNA: TGTGCCATCAGTGAGCAGGGGGCGCCGTCCGAGCAGTACTTC; CDR3: CAISEQGAPSEQYF
V: TRBV15; D: NA; J: TRBJ2-7; size: once; DNA: TGTGCCACCAGCAGGGCCACATACGAGCAGTACTTC; CDR3: CATSRATYEQYF
V: TRBV27; D: TRBD1; J: TRBJ2-4; size: NA; DNA: TGTGCCAGCAGTTTCTACAGGGGAAAGCAAGGGGCCAAAAACATTCAGTACTTC; CDR3: CASSFYRGKQGAKNIQYF
V: TRBV19; D: NA; J: TRBJ1-3; size: NA; DNA: TGTGCCAGCACCCCAGCCGGGGCTGGAAACACCATATATTTT; CDR3: CASTPAGAGNTIYF
V: TRBV28; D: NA; J: TRBJ2-7; size: NA; DNA: TGTGCCAGCAGTTCCACCGGGACCGCCGGGGGCTACGAGCAGTACTTC; CDR3: CASSSTGTAGGYEQYF
V: TRBV4-1; D: NA; J: TRBJ1-5; size: NA; DNA: TGCGCCAGCAGCCTCTTGGACAGCGGATATCAGCCCCAGCATTTT; CDR3: CASSLLDSGYQPQHF
V: TRBV9; D: TRBD2; J: TRBJ2-1; size: NA; DNA: TGTGCCAGCAGCTCGGGACTAGCGCCCTACAATGAGCAGTTCTTC; CDR3: CASSSGLAPYNEQFF
V: TRBV27; D: TRBD1; J: TRBJ2-1; size: NA; DNA: TGTGCCAGCAGTCCCGACAGGGGGCGGTTATACAATGAGCAGTTCTTC; CDR3: CASSPDRGRLYNEQFF
V: TRBV28; D: NA; J: TRBJ1-2; size: NA; DNA: TGTGCCAGCAGTTTGCCCGGGAACTATGGCTACACCTTC; CDR3: CASSLPGNYGYTF
V: TRBV7-3; D: TRBD1; J: TRBJ2-1; size: NA; DNA: TGTGCCAGCAGCTTAATTACAGGGGCGCAATTTGGTGAGCAGTTCTTC; CDR3: CASSLITGAQFGEQFF
V: TRBV27; D: NA; J: TRBJ1-4; size: once; DNA: TGTGCCAGCAGTTCGAACAGGGCACCCGAAAAACTGTTTTTT; CDR3: CASSSNRAPEKLFF
V: TRBV20-1; D: NA; J: TRBJ1-2; size: NA; DNA: TGCAGTGCTAGGAGGGTTCCAGGCTACACCTTC; CDR3: CSARRVPGYTF
V: TRBV7-2; D: TRBD1; J: TRBJ2-5; size: NA; DNA: TGTGCCAGCAGCGGTGGGACAGTTCAAGAGACCCAGTACTTC; CDR3: CASSGGTVQETQYF
V: TRBV3-1/TRBV3-2; D: NA; J: TRBJ1-1; size: NA; DNA: TGTGCCAGCAGCCCCCGACAGAACACTGAAGCTTTCTTT; CDR3: CASSPRQNTEAFF
V: TRBV7-2; D: TRBD2; J: TRBJ2-1; size: NA; DNA: TGTGCCAGCAGCTCCTGGCAAGGGAGCGGGGAAAGCTCCTACAATGAGCAGTTCTTC; CDR3: CASSSWQGSGESSYNEQFF
V: TRBV29-1; D: NA; J: TRBJ1-1; size: NA; DNA: TGCAGCGCCCGATTCGGGAAAAACACTGAAGCTTTCTTT; CDR3: CSARFGKNTEAFF
V: TRBV18; D: TRBD2; J: TRBJ2-7; size: NA; DNA: TGTGCCAGCTCACCAAGAGCGAGCGGGAGAGGGTACGAGCAGTACTTC; CDR3: CASSPRASGRGYEQYF
V: TRBV28; D: NA; J: TRBJ1-3; size: NA; DNA: TGTGCCAGCAGTTCCGCCCTATTCGGGACTTCGGTACGCTCTGGAAACACCATATATTTT; CDR3: CASSSALFGTSVRSGNTIYF
V: TRBV7-2; D: NA; J: TRBJ2-3; size: NA; DNA: TGTGCCAGCAGCTTAATCGTGGGGGGTTTAGGGGATACGCAGTATTTT; CDR3: CASSLIVGGLGDTQYF
V: TRBV7-2; D: TRBD1; J: TRBJ2-2; size: NA; DNA: TGTGCCAGCAGCTTAGGGACAGGGGGCCACGGGGAGCTGTTTTTT; CDR3: CASSLGTGGHGELFF
V: TRBV9; D: NA; J: TRBJ1-2; size: NA; DNA: TGTGCCAGCAGCCGGGCTAACTATGGCTACACCTTC; CDR3: CASSRANYGYTF
V: TRBV7-2; D: NA; J: TRBJ1-3; size: NA; DNA: TGTGCCAGCAGCTTAGGTGGGAGCCCTGGAAACACCATATATTTT; CDR3: CASSLGGSPGNTIYF
V: TRBV6-2/TRBV6-3; D: TRBD1; J: TRBJ2-1; size: NA; DNA: TGTGCCAGCAGCCTAACAGGGGGCTCCTACAATGAGCAGTTCTTC; CDR3: CASSLTGGSYNEQFF
V: TRBV6-4; D: TRBD1; J: TRBJ2-2; size: NA; DNA: TGTGCCAGCAGTGTCGGAACGGGACAGGGGGACACCGGGGAGCTGTTTTTT; CDR3: CASSVGTGQGDTGELFF
V: TRBV9; D: TRBD1; J: TRBJ2-3; size: once; DNA: TGTGCCAGCAGCGCCGAGGGGGCGAGGACAGATACGCAGTATTTT; CDR3: CASSAEGARTDTQYF
V: TRBV4-1; D: TRBD2; J: TRBJ2-5; size: NA; DNA: TGCGCCAGCAGCTCAGCGGGGGTTTGGGAGACCCAGTACTTC; CDR3: CASSSAGVWETQYF
V: TRBV7-2; D: NA; J: TRBJ2-1; size: NA; DNA: TGTGCCAGCAGCGGTGGGGCCAGAGGAGAGCAGTTCTTC; CDR3: CASSGGARGEQFF
V: TRBV6-1; D: NA; J: TRBJ2-7; size: NA; DNA: TGTGCCAGCAGTGAAGCGCTTCGGGGCTACGAGCAGTACTTC; CDR3: CASSEALRGYEQYF
V: TRBV7-8; D: TRBD1; J: TRBJ2-2; size: once; DNA: TGTGCCAGCAGCCCGGGACAGGGGACCGGGGAGCTGTTTTTT; CDR3: CASSPGQGTGELFF
V: TRBV28; D: NA; J: TRBJ1-2; size: once; DNA: TGTGCCAGCAGTTTTAGGGGGGGCGTTACCTTC; CDR3: CASSFRGGVTF
V: TRBV5-1; D: TRBD1; J: TRBJ1-4; size: NA; DNA: TGCGCCAGCAGCCTTGACAGGGTTGAGGGAAAACTGTTTTTT; CDR3: CASSLDRVEGKLFF
V: TRBV19; D: TRBD1; J: TRBJ2-2; size: NA; DNA: TGTGCCAGTAGGGACAGGGCCACCGGGGAGCTGTTTTTT; CDR3: CASRDRATGELFF
V: TRBV19; D: NA; J: TRBJ1-1; size: NA; DNA: TGTGCCAGTAGTATCCTCCGACAGACCAAAATGAACACTGAAGCTTTCTTT; CDR3: CASSILRQTKMNTEAFF
V: TRBV5-4; D: NA; J: TRBJ2-1; size: NA; DNA: TGTGCCAGCAGCACGGGCAATGAGCAGTTCTTC; CDR3: CASSTGNEQFF
V: TRBV6-7; D: TRBD2; J: TRBJ2-2; size: NA; DNA: TGTGCCAGCAGTTACAAACTAGCGGGAGTTCCCGGGGAGCTGTTTTTT; CDR3: CASSYKLAGVPGELFF
V: TRBV11-3; D: NA; J: TRBJ2-5; size: NA; DNA: TGTGCCAGCAGCTTAAGGGGACAAGAGACCCAGTACTTC; CDR3: CASSLRGQETQYF
V: TRBV5-1; D: NA; J: TRBJ2-5; size: NA; DNA: TGCGCCAGCAGCTTTGGTGCAGGGGGGATATTAGAGACCCAGTACTTC; CDR3: CASSFGAGGILETQYF
V: TRBV2; D: NA; J: TRBJ2-1; size: once; DNA: TGTGCCAGCAGGGGCCGGCCGGCCGGATTCAATGAGCAGTTCTTC; CDR3: CASRGRPAGFNEQFF